The clone carrying this TCR beta chain was detected many times. The target antigen is unknown. Researchers made TCR cDNA using 5'RACE template switching, and this step added a universal primer site and UMIs. TCRdb itself ran the 5' RACE reads through MiXCR, one entry per CDR3 protein. Of 110,000 to 150,000 distinct CDR3 sequences detected, just over 6.5% appear once; the ten largest clones hold approximately 0.64%. The sample comes from a study of T cells after yellow fever vaccination. Findings and limits, study-wide: Abundant clonotypes from the bulk population could get into FACS-sorted repertoires as contaminants.

Germline V gene sequence: CDR1 LNHDA, CDR2 SQIVND (reference sequence). The CDR3 is 14 amino acids. Trimming removed 8 bases from V and 0 bases from J, with 10 bases in between. This TCR was sampled from a man younger than 45 who received the YFV17D yellow fever vaccine. This chain uses TRBV19 with TRBJ2-2; the D is unclear. Here the sequenced sample was CD4+ T cells sorted from PBMCs, taken 10 days after the yellow fever booster vaccination. The CDR3 nucleotides read TGTGCCAGTCGAAACGGGCCGAACACCGGGGAGCTGTTTTTT. Translated, it gives CASRNGPNTGELFF.